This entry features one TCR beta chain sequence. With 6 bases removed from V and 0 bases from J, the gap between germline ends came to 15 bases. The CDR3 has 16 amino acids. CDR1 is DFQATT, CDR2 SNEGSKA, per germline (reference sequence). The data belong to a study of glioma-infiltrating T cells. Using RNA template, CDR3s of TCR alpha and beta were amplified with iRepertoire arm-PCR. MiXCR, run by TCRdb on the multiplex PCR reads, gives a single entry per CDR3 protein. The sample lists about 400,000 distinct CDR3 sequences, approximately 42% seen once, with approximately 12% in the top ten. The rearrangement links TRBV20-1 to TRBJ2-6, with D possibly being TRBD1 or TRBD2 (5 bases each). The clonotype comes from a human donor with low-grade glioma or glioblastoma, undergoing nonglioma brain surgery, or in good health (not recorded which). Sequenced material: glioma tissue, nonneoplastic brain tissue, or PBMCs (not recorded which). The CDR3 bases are TGCAGTGCCTCGGGACGGGACCTCTCTGGGGCCAACGTCCTGACTTTC. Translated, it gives CSASGRDLSGANVLTF.